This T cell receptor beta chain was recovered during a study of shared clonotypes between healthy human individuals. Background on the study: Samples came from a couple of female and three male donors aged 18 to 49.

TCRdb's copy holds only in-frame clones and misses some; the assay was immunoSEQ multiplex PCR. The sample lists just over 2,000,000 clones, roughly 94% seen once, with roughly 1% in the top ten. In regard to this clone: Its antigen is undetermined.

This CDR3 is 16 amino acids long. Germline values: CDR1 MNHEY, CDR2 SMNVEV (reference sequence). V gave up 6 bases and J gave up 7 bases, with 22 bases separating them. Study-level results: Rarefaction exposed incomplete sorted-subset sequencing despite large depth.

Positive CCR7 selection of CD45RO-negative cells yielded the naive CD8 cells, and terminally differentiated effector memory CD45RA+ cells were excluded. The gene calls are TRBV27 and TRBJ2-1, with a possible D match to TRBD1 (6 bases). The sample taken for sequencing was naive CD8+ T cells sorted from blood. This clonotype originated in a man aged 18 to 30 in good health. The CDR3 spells CASSLQPGAAGNEQFF. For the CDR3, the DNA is TGTGCCAGCAGCCTTCAGCCAGGGGCCGCCGGGAATGAGCAGTTCTTC.